These 11 T cell receptor beta chains were sequenced from one sample in a study of regulatory T cells in long-lasting Graves disease. Building the TCR beta libraries relied on iRepertoire HTBI primers, and CDR3 regions underwent Arm-PCR. TCRdb reanalysed the multiplex PCR reads using MiXCR and keeps one entry per CDR3 protein. The sample holds hundreds of thousands of distinct CDR3 sequences, roughly 16% seen once. The sample's time point: newly diagnosed GD, antithyroid drugs for less than 3 months. RNA isolated from PBMCs was used to make the TCR library. This sample was also put to use in a study of T cells in Graves' hyperthyroidism and ophthalmopathy.

The sequencing used peripheral blood mononuclear cells (PBMCs), collected at new diagnosis, from a patient treated with antithyroid drugs. The source is a woman in her 30s with Graves disease.

This clonotype was seen many times. This chain links TRBV28 with TRBJ2-1; D gene unclear. The CDR3 is 14 amino acids. V lost 7 bases, J lost 0 bases, and 10 bases lay in between. Germline V CDR1 and CDR2: MDHEN, SYDVKM. In DNA form, the CDR3 reads TGTGCCAGCAACCGGGCCAGCTCCTACAATGAGCAGTTCTTC. Encoded protein: CASNRASSYNEQFF.

This clonotype appeared a few times. The V and J genes are TRBV9 and TRBJ1-5; 8 bases fit TRBD1. The junction had 3 bases not matched to a gene; V was cut back by 0 bases and J by 4 bases. Germline V gene lookup returns CDR1 SGDLS and CDR2 YYNGEE. The CDR3 has 15 amino acids. As DNA, the CDR3 is TGTGCCAGCAGCGTAGGGCAGGGGGCAAATCAGCCCCAGCATTTT. Encoded protein: CASSVGQGANQPQHF.

This chain links TRBV11-2 with TRBJ2-7, with 7 bases identical to TRBD1. Germline CDR1 and CDR2: SGHAT and FQNNGV. V was clipped by 5 bases and J by 2 bases; unmatched bases: 6. CDR3 size: 14 residues. The CDR3 here is CASSRGQDPYEQYF. The CDR3 DNA reads TGTGCCAGCAGCCGCGGACAGGACCCCTACGAGCAGTACTTC.

This clonotype appeared a few times. This chain connects TRBV30 to TRBJ1-2, with D perhaps matching TRBD1 (5 bases). Germline CDR1 is GTSNPN and CDR2 is SVGIG (reference sequence). This CDR3 comprises 12 residues. Deletions cut 2 bases from V and 7 bases from J, with 11 bases between. CDR3 sequence (DNA): TGTGCCTGGAGTTTAGGGGCGGCTGGCTACACCTTC. Protein sequence: CAWSLGAAGYTF.

The V call is TRBV9, the J call TRBJ1-2, with D unresolved. Trimming took off 4 bases at V and 0 bases at J, with 10 bases between the two ends. This CDR3 has 14 amino acids. CDR1 and CDR2 from the germline V gene are SGDLS and YYNGEE. The CDR3 is CASSPRAANYGYTF. In DNA, the CDR3 is TGTGCCAGCAGCCCCCGGGCAGCTAACTATGGCTACACCTTC. The entire variable domain, with the rest obtained from reference TRBV9 and TRBJ1-2, is as follows: DSGVTQTPKHLITATGQRVTLRCSPRSGDLSVYWYQQSLDQGLQFLIQYYNGEERAKGNILERFSAQQFPDLHSELNLSSLELGDSALYFCASSPRAANYGYTFGSGTRLTVV.

The chain employs TRBV7-2 and TRBJ2-6, with D perhaps TRBD2 (5 bases). The CDR3 extends over 17 amino acids. Between the trimmed V and J ends, which lost 5 bases and 1 base, there was a span of 15 bases. CDR1 and CDR2 (germline): SGHTA, FQGNSA. CDR3 DNA sequence: TGTGCCAGCAGCCCAGACACCGGAGGTTCTGGGGCCAACGTCCTGACTTTC. Its protein product is CASSPDTGGSGANVLTF. Looking up the rest from reference TRBV7-2 and TRBJ2-6 gives the full variable domain: GAGVSQSPSNKVTEKGKDVELRCDPISGHTALYWYRQSLGQGLEFLIYFQGNSAPDKSGLPSDRFSAERTGGSVSTLTIQRTQQEDSAVYLCASSPDTGGSGANVLTFGAGSRLTVL.

The chain is built from TRBV20-1 and TRBJ2-3, with D tentatively TRBD1 (6 bases). This CDR3 is 15 amino acids long. Trimming took 6 bases from V and 0 from J, leaving 16 bases between them. Germline loops: CDR1 DFQATT, CDR2 SNEGSKA (reference sequence). The CDR3 coding sequence is TGCAGTGCCGCTCCAGGGGCTCCCAGCACAGATACGCAGTATTTT. It specifies CSAAPGAPSTDTQYF.

This chain links TRBV11-3 with TRBJ1-1; D uncertain. Germline values: CDR1 SGHNT, CDR2 YENEEA. V was trimmed by 3 bases and J by 1 base, leaving 6 bases between them. The CDR3 is made up of 13 amino acids. The CDR3 is CASSFMRNTEAFF. The DNA for the CDR3 is TGTGCCAGCAGCTTTATGAGGAACACTGAAGCTTTCTTT.

V and J are TRBV10-3 and TRBJ2-5; D is possibly TRBD2 (7 bases). The CDR3 is 14 amino acids. From germline, CDR1 is ENHRY and CDR2 SYGVKD. Trimming removed 4 bases at V and 5 bases at J, with 14 bases between. CDR3 nucleotides: TGTGCCATCAGTGGGGGGGGCTTTGAGGAGACCCAGTACTTC. It yields the protein CAISGGGFEETQYF.

This clonotype was seen a few times. The J gene is TRBJ1-1, the V gene TRBV6-1, with D hard to call. The V end was cut by 7 bases, the J end by 0 bases, with 12 bases between. Germline V CDR1 and CDR2: MNHNS, SASEGT. There are 14 residues in the CDR3. Here the CDR3 reads CASTPSVMNTEAFF. In nucleotides, the CDR3 is TGTGCCAGCACACCCTCCGTCATGAACACTGAAGCTTTCTTT.

This clonotype was recorded many times. The V and J genes are TRBV5-1 and TRBJ2-1; the D is unclear. The CDR3 covers 15 residues. Between the trimmed V and J ends, which lost 0 bases and 7 bases, there was a span of 14 bases. The germline gives CDR1 SGHRS, CDR2 YFSETQ. The chain's CDR3 is CASSLGVAIGNEQFF. DNA for the CDR3: TGCGCCAGCAGCTTGGGGGTAGCAATCGGAAATGAGCAGTTCTTC.